This T cell receptor (beta chain) was profiled in a study of OX40 agonist ivuxolimab in advanced cancers. Overall study: Ivuxolimab was administered intravenously to patients at 0.01 to 10 mg/kg every 2 weeks.

Samples of blood were obtained at baseline, on cycle 4 day 1, and on cycle 7 day 1. The repertoire was sequenced with immunoSEQ multiplex PCR; TCRdb's copy has only in-frame clones and lacks some. Altogether 72,000 or so clones are present, about 85% being singletons, with the ten largest covering approximately 5%. The germline V gene has CDR1 MNHEY and CDR2 SMNVEV (reference sequence). Deletions cut 9 bases from V and 6 bases from J, with 20 bases between. The CDR3 is made up of 15 amino acids. This sample comprised CD4+ or CD8+ T cells sorted from blood, obtained in a trial of the OX40 agonist ivuxolimab. The clonotype was recovered from an adult with an advanced solid tumor such as melanoma, head and neck, liver or kidney cancer. The chain is built from TRBV27 and TRBJ2-2; D perhaps matches TRBD2 (6 bases). The CDR3 loop reads CASSLLAALAGELFF. The CDR3 nucleotides read TGTGCCAGTTCCCTACTAGCTGCCCTCGCCGGGGAGCTGTTTTTT.